Following are 14 T cell receptor beta chains from one sample sequenced in a study of T cells in women clearing cervical HPV infection. The protocol was immunoSEQ multiplex PCR, while the TCRdb copy is restricted to in-frame clones and leaves out a portion. The sample is made up of roughly 19,000 clones, and the top ten hold about 6.3% of it. The sequenced material came from blood buffy coat. These receptors were obtained from a woman between 18 and 69 years old with a cervical HPV16 infection that either progressed to CIN3+ or cleared (not recorded which).

The chain's CDR3 is CATSETGVEAFF. CDR3 bases read: TGTGCCACCAGTGAAACAGGGGTTGAA. This chain uses TRBV24-1 with TRBJ1-1; TRBD1 agrees at 7 bases. The CDR3 end is not reached by the read, which stops 3 residues before it; the germline J gene fills it in. The ends lost 4 bases at V and 7 bases at J; junction bases unmatched: 2. The germline CDR1 and CDR2 sequences are KGHDR and SFDVKD. This CDR3 region has 12 residues.

With respect to this clone: Coverage ceases 3 residues before the CDR3 finishes, and the germline J gene fills in the end. V usage is TRBV29-1 and J usage is TRBJ1-2, with 8 bases fitting TRBD1. Per the germline V gene, CDR1 is SQVTM and CDR2 is ANQGSEA. CDR3 length: 12 residues. J gave up 7 bases and V 7 bases, and 8 bases lay outside the gene matches. The CDR3 sequence is CSEKKGQGGYTF. The CDR3 bases that were read are TGCAGCGAAAAAAAAGGACAGGGTGGC.

Worth noting for this clone: The DNA ends 3 residues before the CDR3 does, and the rest of the CDR3 is filled in from the germline J gene. The chain employs TRBV7-9 and TRBJ2-2; D perhaps matches TRBD1 (6 bases). The germline V gene has CDR1 SEHNR and CDR2 FQNEAQ (reference sequence). CDR3 size: 14 residues. The CDR3 loop reads CASTPDRDNSPLFF. CDR3 DNA (partial): TGTGCCAGCACCCCGGACAGAGATAATTCACCG.

Notes on this clone: From the germline J gene comes the end of the CDR3, since the read stops 3 residues before it. This chain uses TRBV4-2 with TRBJ1-1, with unresolved D. Trimming cost V 4 bases and J 3 bases, with 18 bases left between them. The CDR3 loop spans 16 amino acids. In germline, CDR1 is LGHNA, CDR2 YNFKEQ. Here the CDR3 reads CASSLIGSDSYTEAFF. Incomplete CDR3 DNA: TGTGCCAGCAGCCTCATCGGTTCGGACTCTTACACTGAA.

As regards this clone: Read coverage stops 3 residues before the CDR3 terminus; the germline J gene supplies the remainder. The V and J genes are TRBV18 and TRBJ1-2; maybe TRBD1 (5 bases). Per germline, CDR1 KGHSH and CDR2 LQKENI. CDR3 length equals 13 residues. The CDR3 is CASSLDPTDTYTF. The covered CDR3 bases are TGTGCCAGCTCACTCGATCCGACAGATACC. The whole variable domain, remainder taken from reference TRBV18 and TRBJ1-2, is NAGVMQNPRHLVRRRGQEARLRCSPMKGHSHVYWYRQLPEEGLKFMVYLQKENIIDESGMPKERFSAEFPKEGPSILRIQQVVRGDSAAYFCASSLDPTDTYTFGSGTRLTVV.

For this clone: The read stops 3 residues short of the end of the CDR3; the missing end is completed from the germline J gene. The rearrangement links TRBV19 to TRBJ2-4; weak D call: TRBD2 (5 bases). Germline V gives CDR1 LNHDA, CDR2 SQIVND (reference sequence). The CDR3 is 18 residues long. The part of the CDR3 DNA that was read is TGTGCCAGTAGGTATAATGGACTTAGTCCATCCAGCAATCAGCCT. It yields the protein CASRYNGLSPSSNQP. The whole CDR3 sequence reads CASRYNGLSPSSNQPQYF.

Comment on this clone: The read terminates 3 residues before the CDR3 end, so the remaining end is supplied by the germline J gene. The genes are TRBV7-2 and TRBJ2-1; tentative D call: TRBD2 (5 bases). The germline CDR1 and CDR2 sequences are SGHTA and FQGNSA. The CDR3 has 15 residues. Trimming shortened V by 3 bases and J by 4 bases, and 13 bases separated the two germline ends. The CDR3 spells CASSLASGPYNEQFF. Partial CDR3 DNA: TGTGCCAGCAGCTTGGCAAGCGGACCGTACAATGAG.

Details on this clone: The missing CDR3 end, 3 residues past where the read stops, is filled in from the germline J gene. The J gene is TRBJ2-1, the V gene TRBV24-1, with TRBD2 matching over 11 bases. The V and J ends lost 6 bases and 8 bases, in that order; junction bases with no gene match: 8. The V gene's germline CDR1 is KGHDR and CDR2 SFDVKD. The CDR3 consists of 15 residues. Here the CDR3 reads CATSRSGRGADEQFF. The covered CDR3 bases are TGTGCCACCAGTCGTAGCGGGAGGGGTGCGGATGAG.

On this clone: Sequencing ends 3 residues short of the CDR3 end; the germline J gene provides the rest. This sequence joins TRBV6-4 and TRBJ1-4, with D maybe TRBD1 (5 bases). Germline CDR1 and CDR2: MRHNA and SNTAGT. This CDR3 has 15 amino acids. The V gene lost 3 bases and the J gene lost 3 bases, with 11 bases spanning the gap. The sequenced part of the CDR3 DNA is TGTGCCAGCAGTGAATTGCAGGGAGCTAATGAAAAA. Its protein is CASSELQGANEK. In full, the CDR3 is CASSELQGANEKLFF.

As concerns this clone: The read ends 3 residues before the CDR3 terminus; that terminus is restored from the germline J gene. The rearrangement links TRBV7-8 to TRBJ2-3, with D possibly matching TRBD2 (6 bases). Looked up from germline, CDR1 is SGHVS and CDR2 is FQNEAQ. The CDR3 runs 16 residues. V was cut by 3 bases and J by 5 bases, with 18 bases left in between. The CDR3 spells CASSLGRLVLRDTQYF. CDR3 DNA (partial): TGTGCCAGCAGCTTGGGTAGACTAGTCTTGAGAGATACG.

Remarks on this clone: Read coverage stops 3 residues before the CDR3 terminus; the germline J gene supplies the remainder. This chain links TRBV28 with TRBJ2-3, with 10 bases fitting TRBD2. Germline V lookup: CDR1 MDHEN, CDR2 SYDVKM. V gave up 4 bases and J gave up 0 bases; unmatched junction bases: 4. The CDR3 sequence is 16 residues long. The CDR3 protein is CASSWTSGTSTDTQYF. The covered CDR3 bases are TGTGCCAGCAGTTGGACTAGCGGTACTAGCACAGATACG.

Note on this clone: The observed sequence ends 3 residues before the CDR3 terminus, with the missing tail filled in from the germline J gene. The J gene is TRBJ1-2, the V gene TRBV19, with a possible D match to TRBD1 (5 bases). The CDR3 is 15 amino acids. Germline assignment: CDR1 LNHDA and CDR2 SQIVND (reference sequence). The sequenced part of the CDR3 DNA is TGTGCCAGTAGTATAGGTAGCGGGGGTAACAATGAC. It encodes CASSIGSGGNND. The entire CDR3 sequence reads CASSIGSGGNNDYTF.

A note on this clone: With the read ending 3 residues before the CDR3 end, the germline J gene is used to fill in that end. The chain uses TRBV18 and TRBJ2-5; 9 bases are a match to TRBD1. CDR1 and CDR2 from the germline V gene are KGHSH and LQKENI. J was trimmed by 4 bases and V by 6 bases; bases with no gene match: 9. This CDR3 contains 15 residues. CDR3 sequence reads: CASSTGTGMIETQYF. The CDR3 bases that were read are TGTGCCAGCTCGACCGGGACAGGGATGATAGAGACC.

As to this clone: The read comes to an end 3 residues before the CDR3 does, leaving the germline J gene to fill in the end. The J gene is TRBJ2-3, the V gene TRBV19; D possibly corresponds to TRBD1 (6 bases). Trimming stripped 9 bases from V and 2 bases from J, with 15 bases between. CDR3 size: 14 residues. Germline assignment: CDR1 LNHDA and CDR2 SQIVND (reference sequence). Partial CDR3 DNA: TGTGCCAGCCAACCCTCAGGGGCCACAGATACG. This translates into CASQPSGATDT. From start to end, the CDR3 is CASQPSGATDTQYF. Looking up the rest from reference TRBV19 and TRBJ2-3 gives the full variable domain: DGGITQSPKYLFRKEGQNVTLSCEQNLNHDAMYWYRQDPGQGLRLIYYSQIVNDFQKGDIAEGYSVSREKKESFPLTVTSAQKNPTAFYLCASQPSGATDTQYFGPGTRLTVL.